This TCR beta chain is drawn from a study of patients and donors after allogeneic stem cell transplantation (dated by TCRdb to between 2020 and 2021). This clonotype was seen repeatedly, ten times or more. This receptor's antigen is unknown. One base away there is no much larger clone; base qualities are not given. The CDR3 contains 14 residues, cysteine and phenylalanine counted. Only the CDR3 portion is preserved as DNA: 42 bases, with reading frame beginning at the first base. From the germline V gene, CDR1 is LGHNT and CDR2 is FRNRAP. V and J lose 4 bases and 3 bases, and a span of 13 bases separates them. Library preparation was by RT-PCR. The data were produced on a NextSeq 550. Using fastp trimming at Q25 and MiXCR clonotype assembly, TCRdb reanalyzed the public sequencing data and kept in-frame beta chains. One record per CDR3 amino acid sequence lists the most common genes and DNA. The table for this sample lists 400,000 to 500,000 distinct CDR3 sequences; approximately 16% of them were counted only once. The top ten clones comprise around 6.8% of the sample.

The chain was built from TRBV12-5 and TRBJ2-7; no confident D gene assignment can be made. Sequencing was performed on blood, either unsorted or a sorted T cell fraction (not recorded which). The clonotype comes from a human donor who was either an allogeneic HSCT recipient or a stem cell or donor lymphocyte infusion donor (not recorded which). It is not recorded whose cells these are; they may come from a transplant donor. In nucleotides, the sequence is TGTGCTAGTGGTTATGCACGGCAGAACTACGAGCAGTACTTC. Translation gives CASGYARQNYEQYF. Extended through the reference TRBV12-5 and TRBJ2-7 proteins, this CDR3 yields the full variable domain: DARVTQTPRHKVTEMGQEVTMRCQPILGHNTVFWYRQTMMQGLELLAYFRNRAPLDDSGMPKDRFSAEMPDATLATLKIQPSEPRDSAVYFCASGYARQNYEQYFGPGTRLTVT.